This TCR beta chain was documented in a study of blood T cell repertoires in COVID-19. Study-level information: The United States, Italy and Spain supplied acute and convalescent COVID-19 samples.

The V gene's germline CDR1 is SGHAT and CDR2 FQNNGV. CDR3 length equals 16 residues. Trimming at V came to 5 bases and at J to 9 bases, leaving 12 bases not matched to a gene. Source study methods: Estimates of nucleated cell counts were drawn from the amplification of reference gene primers. Profiling relied on immunoSEQ multiplex PCR, and the TCRdb table lists in-frame clones only, not all of them. That table gives V, J and clone size, and the DNA gave D and trimming. The sample comprises tens of thousands of clones, more than 80% of which are singletons, and about 1.5% rests with the top ten. What was sequenced was peripheral blood. The genes are TRBV11-2 and TRBJ2-1, with 11 positions matching TRBD2. This TCR was sampled from an elderly woman with acute or convalescent COVID-19. In nucleotides, the CDR3 is TGTGCCAGCAGCCCAAGTAGCGGGGGGGCTTTCAGTGAGCAGTTCTTC. Its protein is CASSPSSGGAFSEQFF.